Below are 15 T cell receptor beta chains sequenced from a single sample in a study of regulatory T cells in long-lasting Graves disease. Stated time point: newly diagnosed GD, antithyroid drugs for less than 3 months. The TCR library was made from RNA extracted from PBMCs. Building of the TCR beta libraries involved iRepertoire HTBI primers and Arm-PCR of CDR3 regions. TCRdb used MiXCR to reprocess the multiplex PCR reads, holding one entry per CDR3 protein. The sample has fewer than 550,000 distinct CDR3 sequences, about 16% seen once. This sample also belongs to another study, concerning T cells in Graves' hyperthyroidism and ophthalmopathy.

Sequencing used peripheral blood mononuclear cells (PBMCs), obtained at new diagnosis, from a patient treated with antithyroid drugs. The receptors originated from a woman aged 35-65 years with Graves disease.

The genes are TRBV29-1 and TRBJ2-4, with TRBD2 matching over 8 bases. The length of the CDR3 is 16 residues. CDR1 and CDR2 from the germline V gene are SQVTM and ANQGSEA. The trim removed 2 bases at V and 1 base at J, leaving 7 bases unmatched. The CDR3 loop is CSVEKVGGGAKNIQYF. Written as DNA, the CDR3 is TGCAGCGTTGAAAAGGTGGGCGGGGGGGCCAAAAACATTCAGTACTTC.

CDR3 amino acids: CSAIRDYNSPLHF. For the CDR3, the DNA is TGCAGTGCAATCCGGGACTATAATTCACCCCTCCACTTT. The chain carries TRBV20-1 and TRBJ1-6; D gene ambiguous. V lost 6 bases, J lost 3 bases, and 9 bases lay in between. This CDR3 is 13 amino acids long. Germline-derived CDR1 and CDR2 are DFQATT and SNEGSKA (reference sequence).

In this sample, this clonotype turned up a few times. This chain uses TRBV30 with TRBJ1-6, with a possible D match to TRBD1 (5 bases). Trimming left V 3 bases short and J 7 bases short, with 16 bases between. The CDR3 spans 15 residues. CDR1 GTSNPN and CDR2 SVGIG come from the germline V gene (reference sequence). The CDR3 spells CAWRISVGRNSPLHF. The CDR3, as DNA: TGTGCCTGGAGGATTTCGGTGGGGCGGAATTCACCCCTCCACTTT.

The gene calls are TRBV10-3 and TRBJ2-1; 7 bases map to TRBD1. Trimming took 10 bases from V and 7 from J; bases not matched to a gene: 7. Looked up from germline, CDR1 is ENHRY and CDR2 is SYGVKD. The CDR3 has 12 amino acids. The CDR3: CATRDRANEQFF. DNA of the CDR3: TGTGCCACGCGCGACAGGGCTAATGAGCAGTTCTTC.

The chain uses TRBV9 and TRBJ1-1; the D is unclear. V was pared by 4 bases and J by 5 bases, with 18 bases between. The CDR3 runs to 15 residues. Germline V lookup: CDR1 SGDLS, CDR2 YYNGEE. The CDR3 region is CASSTGNWEYTEAFF. In DNA, the CDR3 is TGTGCCAGCAGCACTGGGAATTGGGAGTATACTGAAGCTTTCTTT.

With respect to this clonotype: A far bigger clonotype differs at one base, so this is likely a read error. The chain uses TRBV7-9 and TRBJ1-1; D is unresolved. This CDR3 comprises 13 residues. Germline V lookup: CDR1 SEHNR, CDR2 FQNEAQ (reference sequence). The CDR3 sequence is CTSSLDGNTEAFF. CDR3 DNA sequence: TGTACCAGCAGCTTAGACGGAAACACTGAAGCTTTCTTT.

This clonotype turned up a few times. V usage is TRBV4-1 and J usage is TRBJ1-1, with unresolved D. Germline V gives CDR1 MGHRA, CDR2 YSYEKL. CDR3 length: 13 amino acids. The V end lost 3 bases, the J end lost 11 bases, and 16 bases lay between the germline ends. The CDR3 sequence is CASSQYQQREAFF. Here the CDR3 DNA reads TGCGCCAGCAGCCAGTATCAACAGAGGGAGGCTTTCTTT.

This clonotype was observed a handful of times. The conserved closing phenylalanine or tryptophan is absent in this CDR3, likely reflecting a read error. The chain carries TRBV12-3 or TRBV12-4 and TRBJ2-5; 9 nucleotides line up with TRBD1. The J segment lost 3 bases and the V segment lost 6 bases, leaving 5 bases of the junction unmatched. The length of the CDR3 is 14 residues. The CDR3 nucleotides read TGTGCCAGCAGACAGGGGGCGCGCAAAGAGACCCAGTACCTC. It specifies CASRQGARKETQYL.

This clonotype was detected ten times or more. The chain carries TRBV2 and TRBJ2-1; D possibly uses TRBD1 or TRBD2 (5 bases each). The germline gives CDR1 SNHLY, CDR2 FYNNEI. The V end lost 2 bases, the J end lost 5 bases, and 10 bases lay between the germline ends. The CDR3 loop spans 14 amino acids. CDR3 DNA sequence: TGTGCCAGCAGTGAATTATGGGGGAACAATGAGCAGTTCTTC. Translation: CASSELWGNNEQFF.

This clonotype was seen ten or more times. This chain links TRBV18 with TRBJ1-1; TRBD1 is a possible D gene (6 bases). Germline V CDR1 and CDR2: KGHSH, LQKENI. The CDR3 has 15 amino acids. Trimming stripped 3 bases from V and 0 bases from J, with 11 bases between. CDR3 bases: TGTGCCAGCTCACCCTTCAAGGGGGTGAACACTGAAGCTTTCTTT. Protein: CASSPFKGVNTEAFF.

This clonotype was counted ten times or more. The chain joins TRBV12-3 or TRBV12-4 to TRBJ2-7; D is undetermined. The ends were cut back, 4 bases at V and 3 bases at J, with 7 bases in the middle. The CDR3 has 12 amino acids. CDR3 nucleotides: TGTGCCAGCAGTTCTGTAGGCTACGAGCAGTACTTC. Its protein product is CASSSVGYEQYF.

Ten or more counts support this clonotype. V is TRBV3-1 and J is TRBJ1-2; maybe TRBD1 (5 bases). V was pared by 3 bases and J by 0 bases, with 11 bases between. The germline V gene encodes CDR1 LGHDT and CDR2 YNNKEL (reference sequence). The CDR3 has 15 residues. The DNA for the CDR3 is TGTGCCAGCAGCCACGGGACGGTAGCTAACTATGGCTACACCTTC. Its protein product is CASSHGTVANYGYTF.

This clonotype was counted many times. The chain joins TRBV20-1 to TRBJ1-2; possibly TRBD1 for D (5 bases). V lost 0 bases and J lost 1, with 12 bases in between. The CDR3 runs to 15 residues. Germline-derived CDR1 and CDR2 are DFQATT and SNEGSKA (reference sequence). The CDR3 region is CSARDQGRNNYGYTF. As DNA, the CDR3 is TGCAGTGCTAGAGATCAGGGCCGGAATAACTATGGCTACACCTTC.

This clonotype was detected only a few times. The rearrangement joins TRBV7-9 to TRBJ2-1; TRBD2 might be the D (6 bases). The CDR3 spans 14 residues. Per germline, CDR1 SEHNR and CDR2 FQNEAQ (reference sequence). V gave up 8 bases and J gave up 2 bases, with 13 bases separating them. The CDR3 is CASVPAGTYNEQFF. CDR3 DNA sequence: TGTGCCAGCGTCCCCGCGGGGACCTACAATGAGCAGTTCTTC.

This clonotype was seen more than once but under ten times. The genes are TRBV2 and TRBJ2-1; 12 bases are shared with TRBD2. The V segment lost 7 bases and the J segment 8 bases; nucleotides outside the gene matches: 12. The CDR3 is 16 amino acids. CDR1 is SNHLY, CDR2 FYNNEI, per germline. CDR3 nucleotide sequence: TGTGCCAGCACCAAGTTACTAGCGGGGGGCGGGGATGAGCAGTTCTTC. Encoded protein: CASTKLLAGGGDEQFF. Filled out from reference TRBV2 and TRBJ2-1, the complete variable domain reads EPEVTQTPSHQVTQMGQEVILRCVPISNHLYFYWYRQILGQKVEFLVSFYNNEISEKSEIFDDQFSVERPDGSNFTLKIRSTKLEDSAMYFCASTKLLAGGGDEQFFGPGTRLTVL.